This T cell receptor beta chain was documented in a study of shared clonotypes between healthy human individuals. It was on ten immunoSEQ deep assay plates that unsorted PBMC DNA was sequenced. Authors' methods: ImmunoSEQ sequences covered only the junction and lacked quality scores; filtering therefore differed. Assay used: immunoSEQ multiplex PCR; TCRdb lists only in-frame clones, some missing. D and trimming were read from the DNA, whereas the V and J calls and clone size are those reported in that table. The sample lists about half a million clones; 78% were seen once. J lost 2 bases, V lost 1 base, and 6 bases had no gene match. This CDR3 is built from 16 residues. The germline V gene encodes CDR1 SGHRS and CDR2 YFSETQ. Notes on the study in general: The expectation was that sequencing depth would affect clonotype sharing among donors.

This clone is a singleton in its sample. The antigen remains unidentified. The chain couples TRBV5-1 to TRBJ2-3, with 8 bases identical to TRBD2. The sequencing input was PBMCs. This clonotype was obtained from a woman aged 40 to 50 in good health. Some clones in this sample may be carry-over from other donors' samples. The CDR3 is CASSLTSGFLTDTQYF. Here the CDR3 DNA reads TGCGCCAGCAGCTTGACTAGCGGTTTTCTCACAGATACGCAGTATTTT.